This TCR beta chain came from a study of cytomegalovirus exposure and HLA in healthy donors. Germline CDR1 and CDR2: SGHTA and FQGNSA. Trimming removed 2 bases from V and 8 bases from J, with 16 bases in between. The CDR3 is 15 amino acids. This clone showed up just a few times. Its antigen is currently unknown. Study-wide points: An ancestry cluster, one associated with Asian ancestry, reportedly showed fewer N-insertions than the roughly 700-donor mean in a later analysis.

At the time of sampling, donors were nominally healthy, though unrecorded immune exposures were likely. PCR employed 60 Vbeta and 13 Jbeta primers. Method: immunoSEQ multiplex PCR; TCRdb's copy keeps in-frame clones and lacks some. The sample contains 120,000 to 150,000 clones, more than 55% of which appear only once. The sample consisted of PBMCs. This rearrangement joins TRBV7-2 to TRBJ2-1; D uncertain. This TCR derives from a woman in her sixties or seventies in good health and CMV-seronegative. For the CDR3, the DNA is TGTGCCAGCAGCTTAAGGCCAGCGAGTAACGATGAGCAGTTCTTC. This sequence encodes CASSLRPASNDEQFF. Full variable domain (remainder filled in from reference TRBV7-2 and TRBJ2-1): GAGVSQSPSNKVTEKGKDVELRCDPISGHTALYWYRQSLGQGLEFLIYFQGNSAPDKSGLPSDRFSAERTGGSVSTLTIQRTQQEDSAVYLCASSLRPASNDEQFFGPGTRLTVL.